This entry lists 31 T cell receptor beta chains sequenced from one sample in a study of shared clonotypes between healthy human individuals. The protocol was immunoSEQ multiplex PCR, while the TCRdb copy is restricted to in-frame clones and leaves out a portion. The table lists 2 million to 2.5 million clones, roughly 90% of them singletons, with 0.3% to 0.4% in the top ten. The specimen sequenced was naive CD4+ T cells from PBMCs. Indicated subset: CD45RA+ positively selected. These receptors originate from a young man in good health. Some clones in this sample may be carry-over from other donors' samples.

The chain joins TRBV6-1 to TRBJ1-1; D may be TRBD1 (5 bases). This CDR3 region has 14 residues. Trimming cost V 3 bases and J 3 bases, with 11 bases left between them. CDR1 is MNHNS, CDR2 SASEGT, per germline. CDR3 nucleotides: TGTGCCAGCAGTGATGGGGGGTGGCACACTGAAGCTTTCTTT. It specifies CASSDGGWHTEAFF.

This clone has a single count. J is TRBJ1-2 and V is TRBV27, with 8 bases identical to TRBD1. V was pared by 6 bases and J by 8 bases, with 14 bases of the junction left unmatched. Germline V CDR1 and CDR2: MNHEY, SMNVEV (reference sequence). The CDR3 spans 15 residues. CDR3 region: CASSFLTGGGKGYTF. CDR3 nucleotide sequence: TGTGCCAGCAGCTTCCTTACAGGGGGAGGGAAAGGCTACACCTTC.

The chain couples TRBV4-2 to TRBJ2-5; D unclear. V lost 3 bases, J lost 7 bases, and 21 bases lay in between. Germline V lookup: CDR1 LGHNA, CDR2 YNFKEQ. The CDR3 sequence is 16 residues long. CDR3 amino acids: CASSHPGLDPQVTQYF. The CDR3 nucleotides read TGTGCCAGCAGCCATCCCGGCCTAGACCCCCAGGTGACCCAGTACTTC.

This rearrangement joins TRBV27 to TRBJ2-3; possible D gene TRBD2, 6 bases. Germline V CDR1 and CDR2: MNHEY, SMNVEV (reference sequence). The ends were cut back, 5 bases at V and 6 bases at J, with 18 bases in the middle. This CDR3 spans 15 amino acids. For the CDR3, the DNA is TGTGCCAGCAGTCCGGAGGGACGGCCCTGGGATACGCAGTATTTT. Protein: CASSPEGRPWDTQYF.

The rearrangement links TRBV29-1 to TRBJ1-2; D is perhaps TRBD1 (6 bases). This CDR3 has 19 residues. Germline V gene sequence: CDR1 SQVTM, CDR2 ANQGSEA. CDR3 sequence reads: CTPRDSPIFGQGGGYGYTF. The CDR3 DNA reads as TGCACCCCCCGAGATAGTCCCATCTTTGGCCAGGGAGGGGGCTATGGCTACACCTTC.

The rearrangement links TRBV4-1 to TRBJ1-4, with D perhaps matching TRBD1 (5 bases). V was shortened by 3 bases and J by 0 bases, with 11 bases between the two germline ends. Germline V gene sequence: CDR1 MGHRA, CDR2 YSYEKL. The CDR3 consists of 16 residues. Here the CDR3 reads CASSQADSATNEKLFF. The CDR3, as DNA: TGCGCCAGCAGCCAGGCAGACAGTGCAACTAATGAAAAACTGTTTTTT.

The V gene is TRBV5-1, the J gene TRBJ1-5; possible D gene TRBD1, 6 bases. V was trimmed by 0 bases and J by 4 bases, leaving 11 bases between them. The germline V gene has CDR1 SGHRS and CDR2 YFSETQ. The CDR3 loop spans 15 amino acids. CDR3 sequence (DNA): TGCGCCAGCAGCTTGGCCGGGGGCGCGAATCAGCCCCAGCATTTT. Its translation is CASSLAGGANQPQHF.

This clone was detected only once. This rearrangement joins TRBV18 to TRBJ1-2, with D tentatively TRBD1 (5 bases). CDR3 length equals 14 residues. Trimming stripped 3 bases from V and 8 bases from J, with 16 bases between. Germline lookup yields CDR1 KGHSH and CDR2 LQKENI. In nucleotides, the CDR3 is TGTGCCAGCTCACCTAAGCAGGGCTCTAGGGGCTACACCTTC. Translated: CASSPKQGSRGYTF.

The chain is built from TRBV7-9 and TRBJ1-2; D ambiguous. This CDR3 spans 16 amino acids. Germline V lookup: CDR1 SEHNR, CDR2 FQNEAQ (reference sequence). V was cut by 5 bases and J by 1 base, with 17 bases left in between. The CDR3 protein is CASSRELPMFNYGYTF. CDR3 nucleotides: TGTGCCAGCAGCCGGGAATTACCCATGTTTAACTATGGCTACACCTTC.

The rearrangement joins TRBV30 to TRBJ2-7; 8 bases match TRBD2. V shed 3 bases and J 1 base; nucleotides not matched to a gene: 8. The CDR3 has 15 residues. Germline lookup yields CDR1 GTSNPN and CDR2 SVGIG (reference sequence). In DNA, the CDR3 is TGTGCCTGGAGGCCGAGGAGCGGGGGATCCTACGAGCAGTACTTC. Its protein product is CAWRPRSGGSYEQYF.

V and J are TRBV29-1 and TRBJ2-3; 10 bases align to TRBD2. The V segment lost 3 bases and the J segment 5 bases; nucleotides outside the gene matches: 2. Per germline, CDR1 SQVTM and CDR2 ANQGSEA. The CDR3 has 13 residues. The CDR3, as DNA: TGCAGCGTTGAGTCTAGCGGGAGAGATACGCAGTATTTT. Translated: CSVESSGRDTQYF.

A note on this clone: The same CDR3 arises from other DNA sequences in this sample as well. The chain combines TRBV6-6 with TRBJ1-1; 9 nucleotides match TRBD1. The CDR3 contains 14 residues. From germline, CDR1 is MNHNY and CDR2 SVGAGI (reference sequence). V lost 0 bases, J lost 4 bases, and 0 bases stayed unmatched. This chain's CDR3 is CASSYSTGGTEAFF. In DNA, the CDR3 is TGTGCCAGCAGTTACTCGACAGGGGGCACTGAAGCTTTCTTT.

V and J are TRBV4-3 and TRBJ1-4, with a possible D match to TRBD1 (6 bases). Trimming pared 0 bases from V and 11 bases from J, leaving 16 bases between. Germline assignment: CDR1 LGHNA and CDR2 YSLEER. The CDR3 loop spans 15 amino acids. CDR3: CASSQDFSPGVKLFF. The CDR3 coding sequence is TGCGCCAGCAGCCAAGATTTTTCCCCAGGGGTTAAACTGTTTTTT.

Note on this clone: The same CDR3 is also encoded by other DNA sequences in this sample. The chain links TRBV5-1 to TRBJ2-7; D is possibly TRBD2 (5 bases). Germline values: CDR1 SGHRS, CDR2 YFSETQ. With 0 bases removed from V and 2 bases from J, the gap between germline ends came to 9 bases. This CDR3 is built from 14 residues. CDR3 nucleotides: TGCGCCAGCAGCTTGGACGCCGGGACCTACGAGCAGTACTTC. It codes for CASSLDAGTYEQYF. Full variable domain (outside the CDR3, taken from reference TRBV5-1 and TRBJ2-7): KAGVTQTPRYLIKTRGQQVTLSCSPISGHRSVSWYQQTPGQGLQFLFEYFSETQRNKGNFPGRFSGRQFSNSRSEMNVSTLELGDSALYLCASSLDAGTYEQYFGPGTRLTVT.

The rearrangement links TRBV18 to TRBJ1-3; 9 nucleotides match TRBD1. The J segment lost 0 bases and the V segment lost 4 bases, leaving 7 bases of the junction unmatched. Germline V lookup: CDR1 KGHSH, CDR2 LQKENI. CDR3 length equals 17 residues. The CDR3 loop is CASSHGTGSRSGNTIYF. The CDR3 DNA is TGTGCCAGCTCACACGGGACAGGGTCCCGCTCTGGAAACACCATATATTTT.

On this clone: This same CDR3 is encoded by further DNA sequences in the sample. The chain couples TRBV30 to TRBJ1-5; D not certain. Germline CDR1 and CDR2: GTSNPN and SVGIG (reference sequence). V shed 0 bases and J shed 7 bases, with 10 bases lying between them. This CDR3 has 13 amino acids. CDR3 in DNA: TGTGCCTGGAGTGTAAGAGGTCCCCAGCCCCAGCATTTT. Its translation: CAWSVRGPQPQHF.

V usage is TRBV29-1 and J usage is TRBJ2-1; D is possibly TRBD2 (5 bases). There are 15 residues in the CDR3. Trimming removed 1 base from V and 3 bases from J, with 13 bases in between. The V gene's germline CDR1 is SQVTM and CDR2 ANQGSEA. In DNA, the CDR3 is TGCAGCGTTGAAGGCGGGCAGGACCGCTACAATGAGCAGTTCTTC. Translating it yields CSVEGGQDRYNEQFF.

For the CDR3, the DNA is TGTGCCAGCAGGAGAGGACAGAACTATGGCTACACCTTC. This translates into CASRRGQNYGYTF. The chain is built from TRBV6-1 and TRBJ1-2, with a possible D match to TRBD1 (6 bases). Germline CDR1 is MNHNS and CDR2 is SASEGT. Trimming took 6 bases from V and 2 from J, leaving 10 bases between them. The length of the CDR3 is 13 residues.

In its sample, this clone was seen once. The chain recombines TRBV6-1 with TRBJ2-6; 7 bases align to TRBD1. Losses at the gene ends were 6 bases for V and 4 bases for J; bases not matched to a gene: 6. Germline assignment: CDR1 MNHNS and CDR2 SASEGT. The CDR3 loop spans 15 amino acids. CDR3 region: CASSPTGVGANVLTF. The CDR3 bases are TGTGCCAGCAGCCCTACAGGGGTGGGGGCCAACGTCCTGACTTTC.

The chain's CDR3 is CASSKLIASGDSGANVLTF. The CDR3 DNA sequence: TGTGCCAGCAGCAAACTGATAGCGTCCGGGGACTCTGGGGCCAACGTCCTGACTTTC. This rearrangement joins TRBV5-4 to TRBJ2-6; tentative D call: TRBD2 (5 bases). Trimming left V 4 bases short and J 0 bases short, with 20 bases between. There are 19 residues in the CDR3. Germline V gene data show CDR1 as SGHNT and CDR2 as YYREEE (reference sequence).

CDR3 sequence reads: CASSPTGLYEQYF. CDR3 nucleotides: TGCGCCAGCAGCCCGACAGGGTTGTACGAGCAGTACTTC. The chain recombines TRBV5-1 with TRBJ2-7; 7 bases map to TRBD1. The CDR3 has 13 amino acids. Unmatched junction bases numbered 5, after V lost 4 bases and J lost 4 bases. The V gene's germline CDR1 is SGHRS and CDR2 YFSETQ.

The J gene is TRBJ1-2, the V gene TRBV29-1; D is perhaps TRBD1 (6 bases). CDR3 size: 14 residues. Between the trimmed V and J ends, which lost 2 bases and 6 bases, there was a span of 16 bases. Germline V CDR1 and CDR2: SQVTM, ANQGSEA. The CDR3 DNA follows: TGCAGCGTTGAAACAGGGACTGTTAGGGATGGCTACACCTTC. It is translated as CSVETGTVRDGYTF.

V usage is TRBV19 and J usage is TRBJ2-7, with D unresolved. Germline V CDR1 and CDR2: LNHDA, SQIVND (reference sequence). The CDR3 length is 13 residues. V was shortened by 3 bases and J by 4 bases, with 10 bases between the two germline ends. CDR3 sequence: CASSISVDYEQYF. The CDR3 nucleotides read TGTGCCAGTAGTATCTCTGTAGATTACGAGCAGTACTTC.

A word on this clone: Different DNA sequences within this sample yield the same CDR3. CDR3 bases: TGTGCCAGCAGTCGCGGAAGGGGGCTTGGGGAAAAACTGTTTTTT. It is translated as CASSRGRGLGEKLFF. The chain combines TRBV27 with TRBJ1-4; 7 bases agree with TRBD1. J was trimmed by 8 bases and V by 5 bases; bases with no gene match: 11. The CDR3 length is 15 residues. Germline values: CDR1 MNHEY, CDR2 SMNVEV (reference sequence).

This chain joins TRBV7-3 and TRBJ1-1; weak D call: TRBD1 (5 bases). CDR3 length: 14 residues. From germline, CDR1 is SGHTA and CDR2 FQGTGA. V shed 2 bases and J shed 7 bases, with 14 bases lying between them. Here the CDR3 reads CASSLSGGPFEAFF. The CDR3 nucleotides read TGTGCCAGCAGCTTATCGGGGGGTCCTTTTGAAGCTTTCTTT. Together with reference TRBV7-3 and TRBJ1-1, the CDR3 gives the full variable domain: GAGVSQTPSNKVTEKGKYVELRCDPISGHTALYWYRQSLGQGPEFLIYFQGTGAADDSGLPNDRFFAVRPEGSVSTLKIQRTERGDSAVYLCASSLSGGPFEAFFGQGTRLTVV.

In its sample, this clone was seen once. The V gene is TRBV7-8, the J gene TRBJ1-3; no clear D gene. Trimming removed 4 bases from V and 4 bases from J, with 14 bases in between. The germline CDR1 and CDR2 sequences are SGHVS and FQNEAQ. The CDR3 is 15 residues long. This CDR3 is CASSSAEGSGNTIYF. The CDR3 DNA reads TGTGCCAGCAGCTCCGCCGAGGGATCCGGAAACACCATATATTTT.

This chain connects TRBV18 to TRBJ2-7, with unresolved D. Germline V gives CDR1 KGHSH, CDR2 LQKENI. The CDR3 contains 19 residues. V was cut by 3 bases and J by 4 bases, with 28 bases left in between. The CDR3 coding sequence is TGTGCCAGCTCACCGTTAACCGGGTTCATTGCCTCCAGAAATTACGAGCAGTACTTC. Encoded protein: CASSPLTGFIASRNYEQYF.

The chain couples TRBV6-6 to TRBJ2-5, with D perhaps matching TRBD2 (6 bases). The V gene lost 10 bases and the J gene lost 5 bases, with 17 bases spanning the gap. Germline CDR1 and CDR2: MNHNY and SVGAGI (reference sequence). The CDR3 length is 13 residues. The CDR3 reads CATSLGGEETQYF. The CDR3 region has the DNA TGTGCCACCTCCCTCGGGGGTGAGGAGACCCAGTACTTC.

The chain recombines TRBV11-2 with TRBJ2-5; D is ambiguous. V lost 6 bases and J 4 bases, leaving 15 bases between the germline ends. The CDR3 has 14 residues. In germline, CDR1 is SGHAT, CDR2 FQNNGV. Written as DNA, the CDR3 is TGTGCCAGCAGAAGGTGGTCCACGGCAGAGACCCAGTACTTC. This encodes CASRRWSTAETQYF.

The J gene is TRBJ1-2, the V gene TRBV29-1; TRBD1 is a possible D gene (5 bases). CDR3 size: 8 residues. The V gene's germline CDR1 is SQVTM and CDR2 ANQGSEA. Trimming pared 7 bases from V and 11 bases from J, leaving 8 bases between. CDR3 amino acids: CSDGGYTF. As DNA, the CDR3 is TGCAGCGACGGGGGGTACACCTTC.

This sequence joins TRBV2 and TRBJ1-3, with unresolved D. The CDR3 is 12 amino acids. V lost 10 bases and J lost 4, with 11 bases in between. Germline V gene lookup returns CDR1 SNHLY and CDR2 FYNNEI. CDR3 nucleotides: TGTGCCACCGGCTCGGTGGGAAACACCATATATTTT. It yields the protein CATGSVGNTIYF.